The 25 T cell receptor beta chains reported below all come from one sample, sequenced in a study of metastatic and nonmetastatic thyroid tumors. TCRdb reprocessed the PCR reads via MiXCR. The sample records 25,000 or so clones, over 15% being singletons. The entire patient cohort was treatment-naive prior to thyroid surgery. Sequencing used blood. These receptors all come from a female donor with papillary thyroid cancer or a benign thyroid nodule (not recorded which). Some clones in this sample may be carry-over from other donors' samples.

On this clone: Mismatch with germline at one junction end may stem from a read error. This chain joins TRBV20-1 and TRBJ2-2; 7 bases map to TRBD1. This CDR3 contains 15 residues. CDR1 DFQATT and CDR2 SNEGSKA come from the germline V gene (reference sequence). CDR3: CSARDILGGTGDLFF. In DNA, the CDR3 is TGCAGTGCTAGAGATATTTTAGGGGGCACCGGGGATCTGTTTTTT.

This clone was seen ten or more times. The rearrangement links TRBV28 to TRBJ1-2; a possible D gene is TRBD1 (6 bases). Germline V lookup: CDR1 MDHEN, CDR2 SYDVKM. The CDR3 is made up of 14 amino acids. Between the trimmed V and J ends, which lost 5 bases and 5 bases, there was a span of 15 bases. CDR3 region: CASSPPNRDYGYTF. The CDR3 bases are TGTGCCAGCAGTCCCCCCAACAGGGATTATGGCTACACCTTC.

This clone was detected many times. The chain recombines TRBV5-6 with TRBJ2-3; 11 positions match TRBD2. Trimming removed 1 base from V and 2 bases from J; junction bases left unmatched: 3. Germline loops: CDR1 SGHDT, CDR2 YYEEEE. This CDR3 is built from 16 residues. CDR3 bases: TGTGCCAGCAGCTTGAAGGGACTAGCGGCCACAGATACGCAGTATTTT. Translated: CASSLKGLAATDTQYF.

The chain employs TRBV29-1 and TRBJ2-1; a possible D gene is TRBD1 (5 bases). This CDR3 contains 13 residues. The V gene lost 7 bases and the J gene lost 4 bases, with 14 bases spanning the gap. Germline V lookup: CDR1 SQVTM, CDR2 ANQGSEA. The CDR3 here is CSARAGLYNEQFF. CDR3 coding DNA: TGCAGCGCCCGGGCAGGGTTGTACAATGAGCAGTTCTTC.

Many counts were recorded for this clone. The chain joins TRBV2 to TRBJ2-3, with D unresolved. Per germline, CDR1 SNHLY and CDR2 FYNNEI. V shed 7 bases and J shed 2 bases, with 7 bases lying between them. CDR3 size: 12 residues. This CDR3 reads CASNVNTDTQYF. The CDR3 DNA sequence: TGTGCCAGCAACGTAAACACAGATACGCAGTATTTT.

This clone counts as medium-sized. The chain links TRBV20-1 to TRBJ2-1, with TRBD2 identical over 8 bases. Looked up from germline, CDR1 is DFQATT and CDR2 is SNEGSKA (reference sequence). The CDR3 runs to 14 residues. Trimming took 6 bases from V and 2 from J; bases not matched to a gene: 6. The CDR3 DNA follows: TGCAGTGCAAAGAGCGGGAGAGCCTACAATGAGCAGTTCTTC. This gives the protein CSAKSGRAYNEQFF.

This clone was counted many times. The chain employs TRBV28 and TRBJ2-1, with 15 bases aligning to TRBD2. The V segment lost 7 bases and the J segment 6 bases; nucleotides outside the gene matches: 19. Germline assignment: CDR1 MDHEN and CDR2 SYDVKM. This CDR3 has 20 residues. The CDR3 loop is CASTAMRTSGRALSPNEQFF. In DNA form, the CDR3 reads TGTGCCAGCACCGCTATGCGGACTAGCGGGAGGGCCTTATCACCCAATGAGCAGTTCTTC.

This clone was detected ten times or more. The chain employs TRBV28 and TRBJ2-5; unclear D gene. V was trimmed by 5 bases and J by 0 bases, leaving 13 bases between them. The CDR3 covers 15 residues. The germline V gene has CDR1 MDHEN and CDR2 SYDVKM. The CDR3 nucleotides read TGTGCCAGCAGTCCCCGCCAGGCGGACCAAGAGACCCAGTACTTC. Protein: CASSPRQADQETQYF.

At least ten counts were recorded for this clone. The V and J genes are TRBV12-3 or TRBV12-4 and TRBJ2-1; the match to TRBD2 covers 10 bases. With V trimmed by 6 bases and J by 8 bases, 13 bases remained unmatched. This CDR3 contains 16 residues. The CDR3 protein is CASSIQVASGSHEQFF. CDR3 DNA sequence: TGTGCCAGCAGCATTCAGGTGGCTAGCGGGAGCCATGAGCAGTTCTTC.

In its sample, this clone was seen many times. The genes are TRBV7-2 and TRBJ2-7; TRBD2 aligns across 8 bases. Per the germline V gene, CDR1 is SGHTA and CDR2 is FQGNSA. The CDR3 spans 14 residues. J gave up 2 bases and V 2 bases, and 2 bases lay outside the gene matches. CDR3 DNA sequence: TGTGCCAGCAGCTTACCGGGAGGGACCTACGAGCAGTACTTC. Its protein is CASSLPGGTYEQYF.

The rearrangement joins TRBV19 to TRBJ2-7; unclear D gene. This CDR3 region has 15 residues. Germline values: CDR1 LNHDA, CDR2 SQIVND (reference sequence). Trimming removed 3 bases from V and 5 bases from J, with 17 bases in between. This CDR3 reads CASSIPGVAAHEQYF. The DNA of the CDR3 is TGTGCCAGTAGTATCCCGGGCGTCGCGGCCCACGAGCAGTACTTC.

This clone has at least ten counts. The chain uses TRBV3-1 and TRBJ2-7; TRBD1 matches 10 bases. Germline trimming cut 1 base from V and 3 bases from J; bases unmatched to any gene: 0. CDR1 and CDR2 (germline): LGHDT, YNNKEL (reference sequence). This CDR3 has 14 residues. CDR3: CASSQGTGGYEQYF. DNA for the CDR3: TGTGCCAGCAGCCAAGGGACAGGGGGCTACGAGCAGTACTTC.

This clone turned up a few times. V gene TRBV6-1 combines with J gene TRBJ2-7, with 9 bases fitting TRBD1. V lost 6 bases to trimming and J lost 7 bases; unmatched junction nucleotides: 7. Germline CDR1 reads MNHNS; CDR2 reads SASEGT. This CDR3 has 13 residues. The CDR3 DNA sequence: TGTGCCAGCAGCGTACAGGGGGCGAGGGAGCAGTACTTC. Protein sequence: CASSVQGAREQYF.

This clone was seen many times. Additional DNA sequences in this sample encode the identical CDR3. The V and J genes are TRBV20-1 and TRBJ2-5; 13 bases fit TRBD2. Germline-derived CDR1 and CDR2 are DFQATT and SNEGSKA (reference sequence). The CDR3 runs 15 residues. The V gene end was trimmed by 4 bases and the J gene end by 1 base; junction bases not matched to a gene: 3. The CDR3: CSAKGLAGTQETQYF. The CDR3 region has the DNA TGCAGTGCTAAGGGACTAGCGGGAACCCAAGAGACCCAGTACTTC.

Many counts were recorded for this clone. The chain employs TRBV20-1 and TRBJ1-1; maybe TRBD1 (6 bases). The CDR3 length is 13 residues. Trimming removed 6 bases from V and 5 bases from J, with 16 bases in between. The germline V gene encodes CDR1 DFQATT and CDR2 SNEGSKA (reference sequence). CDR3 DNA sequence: TGCAGTGCCCCTCCCGGGGGGCGAACTGAAGCTTTCTTT. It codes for CSAPPGGRTEAFF.

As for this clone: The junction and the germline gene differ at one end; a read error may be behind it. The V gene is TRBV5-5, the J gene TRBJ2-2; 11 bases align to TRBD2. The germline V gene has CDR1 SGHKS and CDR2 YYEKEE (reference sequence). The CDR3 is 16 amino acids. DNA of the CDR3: TGTGCCAGCAGCCCACTAGCGGGAGCGGACACCGGGGAGCTGTTTTTC. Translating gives CASSPLAGADTGELFF.

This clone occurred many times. CDR3 nucleotides: TGTGCCAGCAGCTATACCGGGACAGGGGTTTACGGCTACACCTTC. It encodes CASSYTGTGVYGYTF. V gene TRBV28 combines with J gene TRBJ1-2; 10 bases fit TRBD1. After removal of 6 bases from V and 8 bases from J, the junction contained 12 bases not matched to a gene. Germline assignment: CDR1 MDHEN and CDR2 SYDVKM. The CDR3 runs 15 residues.

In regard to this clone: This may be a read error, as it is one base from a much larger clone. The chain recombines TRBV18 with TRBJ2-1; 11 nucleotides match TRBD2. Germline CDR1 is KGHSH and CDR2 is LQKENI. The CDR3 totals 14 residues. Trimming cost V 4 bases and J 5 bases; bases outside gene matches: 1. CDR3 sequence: CASSLAGGHNEQFF. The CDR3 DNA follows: TGTGCCAGCTCACTAGCGGGAGGGCACAATGAGCAGTTCTTC.

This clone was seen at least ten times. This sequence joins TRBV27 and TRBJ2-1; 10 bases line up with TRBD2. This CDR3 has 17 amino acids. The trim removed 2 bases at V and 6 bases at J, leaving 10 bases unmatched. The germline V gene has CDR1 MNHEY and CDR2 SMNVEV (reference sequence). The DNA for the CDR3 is TGTGCCAGCAGTTTACATTCTCTAGCGGGAGTTGTCAATGAGCAGTTCTTC. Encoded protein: CASSLHSLAGVVNEQFF.

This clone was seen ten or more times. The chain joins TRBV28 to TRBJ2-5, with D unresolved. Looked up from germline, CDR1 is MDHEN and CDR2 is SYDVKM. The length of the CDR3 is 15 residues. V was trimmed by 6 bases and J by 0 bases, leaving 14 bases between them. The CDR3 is CASRNRLADQETQYF. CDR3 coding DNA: TGTGCCAGCAGGAATCGCTTGGCGGACCAAGAGACCCAGTACTTC.

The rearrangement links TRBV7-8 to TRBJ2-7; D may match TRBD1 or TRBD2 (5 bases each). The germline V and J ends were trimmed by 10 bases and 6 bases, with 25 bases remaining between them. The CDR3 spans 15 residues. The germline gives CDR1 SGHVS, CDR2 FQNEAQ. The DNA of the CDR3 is TGTGCCATCATCCCTCGGGGCGGCCTGCTACGCGAGCAGTACTTC. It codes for CAIIPRGGLLREQYF.

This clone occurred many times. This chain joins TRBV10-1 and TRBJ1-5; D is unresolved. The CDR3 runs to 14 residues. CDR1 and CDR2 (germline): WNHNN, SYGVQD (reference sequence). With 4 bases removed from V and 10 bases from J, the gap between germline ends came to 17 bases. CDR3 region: CASSGGRGSGPQHF. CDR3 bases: TGCGCCAGCAGTGGTGGACGCGGGTCGGGTCCCCAGCATTTT.

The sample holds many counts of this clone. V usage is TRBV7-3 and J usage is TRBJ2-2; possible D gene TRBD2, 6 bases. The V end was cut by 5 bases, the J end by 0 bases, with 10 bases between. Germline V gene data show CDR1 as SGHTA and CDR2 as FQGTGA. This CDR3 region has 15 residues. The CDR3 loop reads CASSRDFANTGELFF. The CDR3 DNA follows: TGTGCCAGCAGCCGGGACTTCGCGAACACCGGGGAGCTGTTTTTT.

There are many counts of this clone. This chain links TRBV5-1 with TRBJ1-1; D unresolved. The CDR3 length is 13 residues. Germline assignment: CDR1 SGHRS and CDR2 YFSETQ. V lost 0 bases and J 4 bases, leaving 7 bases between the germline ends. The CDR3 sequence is CASSLEGGTEAFF. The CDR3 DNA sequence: TGCGCCAGCAGCTTGGAGGGAGGCACTGAAGCTTTCTTT.

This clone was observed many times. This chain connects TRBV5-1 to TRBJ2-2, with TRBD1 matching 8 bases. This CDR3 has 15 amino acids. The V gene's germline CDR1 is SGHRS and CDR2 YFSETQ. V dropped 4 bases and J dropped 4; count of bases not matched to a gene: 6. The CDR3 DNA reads TGCGCCAGCAGCCTCCAGGGGGCGGGCACCGGGGAGCTGTTTTTT. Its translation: CASSLQGAGTGELFF.